A selection of T cell receptor beta chains follows, all from one sample in a study of cytomegalovirus exposure and HLA in healthy donors. Libraries were prepared by immunoSEQ multiplex PCR; TCRdb keeps only in-frame clonotypes and omits some of them. Of about 210,000 clones listed, over 75% are singletons. Sequencing was performed on PBMCs. Every receptor here comes from a woman aged 45 to 65 in good health and CMV-seropositive. The CDR3 runs from the conserved cysteine through the conserved F or W. The D gene is left open where the match is weak. Clone sizes are given selectively: once, few, many, or a class where the clone is expanded.

TRBV5-1	TRBJ2-3	-	-	CASTLTLGADTQYF	TGCGCCAGCACCCTGACCCTCGGGGCAGATACGCAGTATTTT
TRBV2	TRBJ2-5	TRBD2	-	CASSGGSGGGTRETQYF	TGTGCCAGCAGTGGTGGTAGCGGGGGGGGGACGCGAGAGACCCAGTACTTC
TRBV28	TRBJ1-3	TRBD1	-	CASSPGQGGNTIYF	TGTGCCAGCAGTCCTGGACAGGGGGGAAACACCATATATTTT
TRBV27	TRBJ2-5	TRBD2	-	CASRLAGGVETQYF	TGTGCCAGCAGACTAGCGGGGGGGGTGGAGACCCAGTACTTC
TRBV4-3	TRBJ1-2	-	-	CASSRSVGGTDYGYTF	TGCGCCAGCAGCCGTTCGGTAGGGGGTACCGACTATGGCTACACCTTC
TRBV2	TRBJ2-7	TRBD1	once	CASSTLGQEPYEQYF	TGTGCCAGCAGTACTCTGGGACAGGAGCCCTACGAGCAGTACTTC
TRBV7-9	TRBJ1-6	-	-	CASSLGDSPLHF	TGTGCCAGCAGCTTGGGCGATTCACCCCTCCACTTT
TRBV7-8	TRBJ1-6	-	-	CASSLRTGPNNSPLHF	TGTGCCAGCAGCTTAAGAACAGGGCCCAATAATTCACCCCTCCACTTT
TRBV4-2	TRBJ2-5	TRBD2	once	CASSQAGGTQYF	TGTGCCAGCAGCCAGGCGGGGGGGACCCAGTACTTC
TRBV10-1	TRBJ2-2	-	-	CASSGVANTGELFF	TGCGCCAGCAGTGGGGTAGCTAACACCGGGGAGCTGTTTTTT
TRBV6-5	TRBJ1-4	TRBD1	-	CASSFSDRGIEKLFF	TGTGCCAGCAGTTTCTCCGACAGGGGCATTGAAAAACTGTTTTTT
TRBV5-4	TRBJ2-3	-	-	CASSFHARAQYF	TGTGCCAGCAGCTTCCACGCCCGGGCGCAGTATTTT
TRBV9	TRBJ1-6	TRBD1	-	CATSQGAQNSPLHF	TGTGCCACTTCACAGGGGGCCCAGAATTCACCCCTCCACTTT
TRBV11-2	TRBJ2-7	TRBD2	-	CASSRLAGAYEQYF	TGTGCCAGCAGCAGACTAGCGGGGGCCTACGAGCAGTACTTC
TRBV18	TRBJ2-1	-	once	CASSPKELLEQFF	TGTGCCAGCTCACCAAAGGAACTACTCGAGCAGTTCTTC
TRBV19	TRBJ2-3	TRBD1	-	CASRTGTATDTQYF	TGTGCCAGTAGAACCGGGACAGCTACAGATACGCAGTATTTT
TRBV19	TRBJ2-2	TRBD2	-	CASNPISGGTGELFF	TGTGCCAGTAACCCTATAAGCGGGGGCACCGGGGAGCTGTTTTTT
TRBV9	TRBJ1-3	-	-	CASSATGFSGNTIYF	TGTGCCAGCAGCGCAACAGGATTCTCTGGAAACACCATATATTTT
TRBV7-7	TRBJ2-3	-	-	CASSPIGGGWSTDTQYF	TGTGCCAGCAGCCCTATAGGGGGGGGATGGAGCACAGATACGCAGTATTTT
TRBV7-2	TRBJ1-1	-	-	CASSLTRSQGTEAFF	TGTGCCAGCAGCTTGACCCGTTCCCAGGGCACTGAAGCTTTCTTT
TRBV10-3	TRBJ1-1	TRBD1	few	CAISRDSQGGTEAFF	TGTGCCATCAGTCGGGACTCCCAGGGGGGCACTGAAGCTTTCTTT
TRBV11-3	TRBJ2-3	TRBD2	-	CASSFLAGGRTDTQYF	TGTGCCAGCAGCTTCTTAGCGGGGGGGCGGACAGATACGCAGTATTTT
TRBV7-9	TRBJ2-7	-	-	CASSLGVQSYEQYF	TGTGCCAGCAGCTTAGGCGTACAGTCATACGAGCAGTACTTC
TRBV12-5	TRBJ1-1	-	-	CASATRSGGIAFF	TGTGCTAGTGCTACGCGGAGCGGGGGAATAGCTTTCTTT
TRBV5-4	TRBJ2-3	TRBD1	-	CASSSRDSTSTDTQYF	TGTGCCAGCAGCTCCCGGGACAGCACTAGCACAGATACGCAGTATTTT
TRBV5-1	TRBJ2-3	TRBD1	-	CASSFNSGQELNTQYF	TGCGCCAGCAGCTTTAATTCGGGACAGGAACTAAATACGCAGTATTTT
TRBV11-3	TRBJ1-1	-	once	CASSKSGQSSEAFF	TGTGCCAGCAGCAAATCCGGACAGAGCTCTGAAGCTTTCTTT
TRBV5-8	TRBJ1-5	TRBD1	-	CASSSGQGGFSNQPQHF	TGTGCCAGCAGCTCTGGACAGGGTGGGTTCAGCAATCAGCCCCAGCATTTT
TRBV9	TRBJ2-3	-	-	CASSARGALRTDTQYF	TGTGCCAGCAGCGCTCGGGGGGCCCTCCGCACAGATACGCAGTATTTT
TRBV11-2	TRBJ2-7	TRBD2	-	CASSPAGAGETYEQYF	TGTGCCAGCAGCCCAGCGGGGGCGGGGGAGACCTACGAGCAGTACTTC
TRBV4-3	TRBJ2-1	TRBD1	few	CASRSSGGPPYNEQFF	TGCGCCAGCAGATCGTCAGGGGGCCCCCCCTACAATGAGCAGTTCTTC
TRBV4-1	TRBJ2-2	TRBD1	-	CASSQGTGTNTGELFF	TGCGCCAGCAGCCAGGGGACAGGGACGAACACCGGGGAGCTGTTTTTT
TRBV5-4	TRBJ1-6	-	-	CASSLVGTPNSPLHF	TGTGCCAGCAGCTTGGTTGGGACACCCAATTCACCCCTCCACTTT
TRBV5-4	TRBJ2-5	TRBD2	-	CASTRGGERGGTETQYF	TGTGCCAGCACCAGAGGGGGGGAGCGGGGGGGTACAGAGACCCAGTACTTC
TRBV5-4	TRBJ2-5	-	-	CASSLRGGVQGLTQYF	TGTGCCAGCAGCTTGAGGGGGGGAGTTCAGGGATTGACCCAGTACTTC
TRBV30	TRBJ2-7	-	-	CAWSPGTNEQYF	TGTGCCTGGAGCCCAGGAACCAACGAGCAGTACTTC
TRBV4-1	TRBJ1-4	-	-	CASGLRGATNEKLFF	TGCGCCAGCGGACTCAGGGGTGCAACTAATGAAAAACTGTTTTTT
TRBV4-1	TRBJ2-5	-	-	CASSQFGTFQETQYF	TGCGCCAGCAGCCAGTTCGGGACATTCCAAGAGACCCAGTACTTC
TRBV27	TRBJ2-4	-	-	CATGPSGDIQYF	TGTGCCACAGGTCCCTCAGGGGACATTCAGTACTTC
TRBV23-1	TRBJ2-5	-	-	CASSQPSVPEERETQYF	TGCGCCAGCAGTCAACCGTCGGTCCCGGAGGAACGAGAGACCCAGTACTTC
TRBV14	TRBJ2-1	TRBD2	-	CASSHWDGGANEQFF	TGTGCCAGCAGCCATTGGGACGGGGGGGCCAATGAGCAGTTCTTC